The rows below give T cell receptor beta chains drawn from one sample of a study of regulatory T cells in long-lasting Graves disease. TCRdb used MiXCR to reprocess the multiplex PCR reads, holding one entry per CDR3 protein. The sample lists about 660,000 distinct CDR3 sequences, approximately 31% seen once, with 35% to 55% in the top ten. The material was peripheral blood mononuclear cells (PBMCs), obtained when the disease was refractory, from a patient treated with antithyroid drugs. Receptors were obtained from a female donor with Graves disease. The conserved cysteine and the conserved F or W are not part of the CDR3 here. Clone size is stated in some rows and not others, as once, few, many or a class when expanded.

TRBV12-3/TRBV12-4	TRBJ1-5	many	ASSLAVGPSNQPQH
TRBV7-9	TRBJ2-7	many	ASSLVGTGLEQY
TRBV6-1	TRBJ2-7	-	TSSRGSGVTYEQY
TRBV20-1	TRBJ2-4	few	SATQITGRLDKNIQY
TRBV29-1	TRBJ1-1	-	SVEGTDYRTEAF
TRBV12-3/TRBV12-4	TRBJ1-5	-	ASSPTGMSGQPQH
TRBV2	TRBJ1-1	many	ASRDGQGSLNTEAF
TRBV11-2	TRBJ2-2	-	ASSFSRGDTGELF
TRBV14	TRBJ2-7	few	ASSRWTGGPYEQY
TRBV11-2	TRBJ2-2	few	ASSWNFQGGELF
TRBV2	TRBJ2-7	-	ASRKERSSYEQY
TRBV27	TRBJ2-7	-	ASSSPTGSSHEQY
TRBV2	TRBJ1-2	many	ASSVRDGVYGYT
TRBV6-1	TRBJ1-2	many	ASRVPGTTNLYGYT
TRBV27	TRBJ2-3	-	ASSFVLSTDTQY
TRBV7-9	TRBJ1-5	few	ASSSSIGGQPQH
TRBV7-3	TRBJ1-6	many	ASSLTGGYNSPLH